Listed here are 17 T cell receptor beta chains from one sample, sequenced in a study of cytotoxic CD8 clonotypes in ibrutinib-treated CLL. Here immunoSEQ multiplex PCR was the method, and the copy in TCRdb shows in-frame clones only, minus some. The sample holds 140,000 to 150,000 clones; more than 75% are singletons and the top ten take 4.5% to 6.5%. The source material was PBMCs, sampled after 24 months of ibrutinib treatment. The receptors were gathered from a human donor with chronic lymphocytic leukemia.

The V and J genes are TRBV6-6 and TRBJ2-3; possible D gene TRBD2, 7 bases. This CDR3 is built from 13 residues. Germline assignment: CDR1 MNHNY and CDR2 SVGAGI (reference sequence). V lost 10 bases, J lost 3 bases, and 14 bases lay in between. The CDR3 region has the DNA TGTGCCATCCTAGGGGGGGGTACAGATACGCAGTATTTT. Its translation is CAILGGGTDTQYF.

This chain links TRBV28 with TRBJ2-4; tentatively, D is TRBD1 (7 bases). Germline lookup yields CDR1 MDHEN and CDR2 SYDVKM. This CDR3 has 17 residues. V lost 6 bases and J lost 8, with 26 bases in between. Here the CDR3 DNA reads TGTGCCAGCAGGCCCCCCCCTGGGGGAGGCCAGGGGGACATTCAGTACTTC. Translating gives CASRPPPGGGQGDIQYF.

The genes are TRBV7-7 and TRBJ2-5; the D call may be TRBD1 or TRBD2 (5 bases each). The CDR3 contains 15 residues. V lost 5 bases to trimming and J lost 2 bases, with 15 bases between them. Germline V CDR1 and CDR2: SSHAT, FNYEAQ (reference sequence). The CDR3 bases are TGTGCCAGCAGCCACACACCGGGGCTGCAAGAGACCCAGTACTTC. This translates into CASSHTPGLQETQYF.

The V call is TRBV10-3, the J call TRBJ1-2; D is unresolved. CDR3 length: 13 amino acids. V was cut by 0 bases and J by 6 bases, with 8 bases left in between. CDR1 is ENHRY and CDR2 is SYGVKD in the germline V gene. DNA for the CDR3: TGTGCCATCAGTGAGTCTGGGTGGGATGGCTACACCTTC. Translating it yields CAISESGWDGYTF.

The V gene is TRBV7-8, the J gene TRBJ1-1, with 7 bases lining up with TRBD1. This CDR3 is 14 amino acids long. J was trimmed by 4 bases and V by 5 bases; bases with no gene match: 7. Per germline, CDR1 SGHVS and CDR2 FQNEAQ. In DNA, the CDR3 is TGTGCCAGCAGCACAGGGGCCTCGGGCACTGAAGCTTTCTTT. Its protein product is CASSTGASGTEAFF.

This chain joins TRBV13 and TRBJ2-7; D ambiguous. V lost 5 bases to trimming and J lost 5 bases, with 16 bases between them. The CDR3 totals 14 residues. In germline, CDR1 is PRHDT, CDR2 FYEKMQ (reference sequence). In DNA, the CDR3 is TGTGCCAGCAGCCCGGCAGGAAGGGCCCACGAGCAGTACTTC. Translating it yields CASSPAGRAHEQYF.

This clone was detected many times. The rearrangement links TRBV7-4 to TRBJ1-2, with D unresolved. The CDR3 consists of 16 residues. Trimming removed 2 bases at V and 4 bases at J, with 17 bases between. Germline CDR1 is SGHVT and CDR2 is SQSDAQ. Here the CDR3 DNA reads TGTGCCAGCAGCTTACCTGGTCTAGGCCGTCCCTATGGCTACACCTTC. Translating gives CASSLPGLGRPYGYTF.

The chain joins TRBV4-2 to TRBJ1-3; 7 bases align to TRBD1. The germline CDR1 and CDR2 sequences are LGHNA and YNFKEQ. J gave up 7 bases and V 2 bases, and 2 bases lay outside the gene matches. This CDR3 has 13 residues. CDR3 amino acids: CASSQQGGNTIYF. In DNA, the CDR3 is TGTGCCAGCAGCCAACAGGGGGGGAACACCATATATTTT.

This clone appeared once. The V and J genes are TRBV5-1 and TRBJ2-5, with D possibly TRBD1 on 6 matching bases. CDR1 and CDR2 (germline): SGHRS, YFSETQ. The CDR3 covers 14 residues. Trimming pared 0 bases from V and 5 bases from J, leaving 11 bases between. This CDR3 is CASSLGRGRETQYF. The CDR3, as DNA: TGCGCCAGCAGCTTGGGCAGGGGTCGGGAGACCCAGTACTTC.

This chain links TRBV5-1 with TRBJ2-7; D could derive from TRBD1 or TRBD2 (5 bases each). Germline loops: CDR1 SGHRS, CDR2 YFSETQ. This CDR3 comprises 16 residues. Trimming left V 5 bases short and J 3 bases short, with 21 bases between. For the CDR3, the DNA is TGCGCCAGCAGTCCCCGGTGGGGGATTAGGGACTACGAGCAGTACTTC. It translates to CASSPRWGIRDYEQYF. Supplemented by reference TRBV5-1 and TRBJ2-7, the full variable domain reads KAGVTQTPRYLIKTRGQQVTLSCSPISGHRSVSWYQQTPGQGLQFLFEYFSETQRNKGNFPGRFSGRQFSNSRSEMNVSTLELGDSALYLCASSPRWGIRDYEQYFGPGTRLTVT.

J is TRBJ2-7 and V is TRBV6-5; 7 nucleotides match TRBD2. The germline CDR1 and CDR2 sequences are MNHEY and SVGAGI. The CDR3 totals 13 residues. The V and J ends lost 6 bases and 5 bases, in that order; junction bases with no gene match: 7. The CDR3 loop is CASRGTNANEQYF. The CDR3 DNA follows: TGTGCCAGCAGAGGGACTAACGCGAACGAGCAGTACTTC.

The genes are TRBV5-1 and TRBJ1-3; D gene unclear. Germline CDR1 reads SGHRS; CDR2 reads YFSETQ. The V and J ends lost 3 bases and 4 bases respectively, with 14 bases between them. The CDR3 has 15 amino acids. The CDR3 coding sequence is TGCGCCAGCAGCTCCCGGGTTGGCGGCGGAAACACCATATATTTT. Amino acid sequence: CASSSRVGGGNTIYF.

This chain links TRBV5-1 with TRBJ2-1; 10 bases fit TRBD1. The V gene end was trimmed by 1 base and the J gene end by 7 bases; junction bases not matched to a gene: 5. The CDR3 length is 15 residues. Germline assignment: CDR1 SGHRS and CDR2 YFSETQ. The CDR3 DNA follows: TGCGCCAGCAGCTTGAGGGACAGGGGTGAGAATGAGCAGTTCTTC. Its protein product is CASSLRDRGENEQFF.

This chain joins TRBV30 and TRBJ2-5; tentatively, D is TRBD2 (6 bases). The germline CDR1 and CDR2 sequences are GTSNPN and SVGIG (reference sequence). This CDR3 is 12 amino acids long. The ends were cut back, 5 bases at V and 5 bases at J, with 12 bases in the middle. The CDR3 DNA reads TGTGCCTGGGGGGGGACCTGGGAGACCCAGTACTTC. It specifies CAWGGTWETQYF.

This rearrangement joins TRBV7-9 to TRBJ1-2, with D perhaps TRBD1 (6 bases). This CDR3 spans 13 amino acids. V shed 5 bases and J shed 10 bases, with 17 bases lying between them. From germline, CDR1 is SEHNR and CDR2 FQNEAQ (reference sequence). CDR3 sequence: CASSPRTEAVYTF. CDR3 DNA: TGTGCCAGCAGCCCGCGGACAGAAGCAGTCTACACCTTC.

The chain couples TRBV4-1 to TRBJ2-5; a possible D gene is TRBD1 (6 bases). Germline CDR1 and CDR2: MGHRA and YSYEKL. The CDR3 spans 15 residues. V was trimmed by 3 bases and J by 5 bases, leaving 16 bases between them. CDR3 loop: CASSHLGQPGETQYF. The CDR3 DNA reads as TGCGCCAGCAGCCACCTAGGACAGCCCGGTGAGACCCAGTACTTC.

This clone has a single count. This sequence joins TRBV7-9 and TRBJ2-7; 10 bases map to TRBD2. The CDR3 has 16 residues. With 5 bases clipped from V and 2 bases from J, the junction kept 9 bases outside the gene matches. CDR1 and CDR2 from the germline V gene are SEHNR and FQNEAQ (reference sequence). As DNA, the CDR3 is TGTGCCAGCAGCGCGGGTAGGAGCGGGAGGGCCTACGAGCAGTACTTC. It yields the protein CASSAGRSGRAYEQYF.